This T cell receptor delta chain appears in the sequencing data of a study of Vδ1+ human thymocytes. Whole-study results and caveats: Bulk data may be misread because of unexpected Vdelta2 sequences. Thymic TRG and TRD repertoires appeared highly polyclonal.

On this clone itself: What it binds is not known.

This CDR3 comprises 16 residues. V shed 2 bases and J 2 bases; nucleotides not matched to a gene: 8. CDR1 and CDR2 (germline): TSWWSYY, QGS. The template was reverse-transcribed extracted RNA. CDR3 amplicons came from multiplex PCR with pooled V-gene forward and constant-region reverse primers. TCRdb re-called the multiplex PCR reads with CATT. Of approximately 24,000 delta-chain clones listed, around 7.7% are singletons. Alphabeta T cells were depleted, then CD3+ Vdelta1+ Vdelta2- thymocytes were FACS-sorted. Between about 96% and 99.6% of sorted thymocytes were Vdelta1+. The receptor's source is a girl less than two years old who had congenital heart surgery. Sequenced: Vdelta1+ gamma-delta thymocytes from the thymus. Subset of the sample: FACS-sorted CD3+ TCRalphabeta- TCRVdelta1+ TCRVdelta2- thymocytes. V and J are TRDV1 and TRDJ1, with TRDD3 identical over 7 bases. DNA of the CDR3: TGTGCTCTTGGGGAAAGTCGTCTGGGGGGGACCGATAAACTCATCTTT. Translation: CALGESRLGGTDKLIF.